Listed below are T cell receptor beta chains from one sample, sequenced in a study of T cells after yellow fever vaccination. A single record per CDR3 protein comes from TCRdb applying MiXCR to the 5' RACE reads. The repertoire holds about 160,000 distinct CDR3 sequences, approximately 9.7% seen once, with around 33% in the top ten. The source material was CD8+ T cells sorted from PBMCs, sampled 45 days after the yellow fever booster vaccination. The source is a man younger than 30 who received the YFV17D yellow fever vaccine. Each CDR3 is given without its conserved first and last residue. Fields, in order: J gene, V gene, CDR3 protein.

j_gene: TRBJ1-5
v_gene: TRBV29-1
CDR3aa: SVREGSNQPQH

j_gene: TRBJ2-2
v_gene: TRBV4-3
CDR3aa: ASSHGRYGSGELF

j_gene: TRBJ1-3
v_gene: TRBV18
CDR3aa: ASSSRQGTQSSGNTIY

j_gene: TRBJ1-2
v_gene: TRBV6-2/TRBV6-3
CDR3aa: ASSYSGDSYGYT

j_gene: TRBJ1-6
v_gene: TRBV7-9
CDR3aa: ASSFDSRPLH

j_gene: TRBJ2-2
v_gene: TRBV12-3/TRBV12-4
CDR3aa: ASSVGQENTGELF

j_gene: TRBJ2-1
v_gene: TRBV7-9
CDR3aa: ASSPRGGILYNEQF

j_gene: TRBJ1-2
v_gene: TRBV3-1
CDR3aa: ASGPSDGTESYGYT

j_gene: TRBJ1-1
v_gene: TRBV4-1
CDR3aa: ASSRIGGAGEAF

j_gene: TRBJ2-3
v_gene: TRBV24-1
CDR3aa: ATHDWEDTQY

j_gene: TRBJ1-1
v_gene: TRBV27
CDR3aa: ASSPRDRRGTEAF

j_gene: TRBJ2-5
v_gene: TRBV7-6
CDR3aa: ASSLGGVETQY

j_gene: TRBJ2-7
v_gene: TRBV27
CDR3aa: ASSLRRTYEQY

j_gene: TRBJ2-3
v_gene: TRBV12-3/TRBV12-4
CDR3aa: ASPALDTGRPDTQY

j_gene: TRBJ2-7
v_gene: TRBV6-2/TRBV6-3
CDR3aa: ASSSQRPYEQY

j_gene: TRBJ2-1
v_gene: TRBV5-8
CDR3aa: ASSIGTINEQF

j_gene: TRBJ2-2
v_gene: TRBV6-2/TRBV6-3
CDR3aa: ASAPTWSRLNTGELF

j_gene: TRBJ2-1
v_gene: TRBV7-3
CDR3aa: ASSLKNLDEQF

j_gene: TRBJ1-1
v_gene: TRBV7-9
CDR3aa: ASSRRTRGENEAF

j_gene: TRBJ1-1
v_gene: TRBV20-1
CDR3aa: SANRVGTEAF

j_gene: TRBJ2-7
v_gene: TRBV12-3/TRBV12-4
CDR3aa: ASSTPKAVSFRREAYEQY

j_gene: TRBJ2-1
v_gene: TRBV5-6
CDR3aa: ASSLVVAGAPRGEQF

j_gene: TRBJ2-5
v_gene: TRBV7-7
CDR3aa: ASSFPGLAGGKETQY

j_gene: TRBJ2-1
v_gene: TRBV7-8
CDR3aa: ASSDTNEQF

j_gene: TRBJ2-1
v_gene: TRBV4-1
CDR3aa: ASSQDTLEADEQF

j_gene: TRBJ1-1
v_gene: TRBV27
CDR3aa: ASSLYSGRNTEAF

j_gene: TRBJ2-3
v_gene: TRBV7-2
CDR3aa: ASSEYRISTDTQY

j_gene: TRBJ2-1
v_gene: TRBV6-5
CDR3aa: ASSYSDLGEQF

j_gene: TRBJ1-2
v_gene: TRBV4-3
CDR3aa: ASSQDLGDSSWRV

j_gene: TRBJ2-3
v_gene: TRBV28
CDR3aa: ASSFGAGTDTQY

j_gene: TRBJ2-2
v_gene: TRBV18
CDR3aa: ASSPGYTGEMF

j_gene: TRBJ2-1
v_gene: TRBV4-1
CDR3aa: ASSRRGASYNEQF

j_gene: TRBJ2-3
v_gene: TRBV28
CDR3aa: ASSLRRDRRTDTQY

j_gene: TRBJ2-5
v_gene: TRBV6-5
CDR3aa: ASRRGSETQY

j_gene: TRBJ2-3
v_gene: TRBV3-1
CDR3aa: ASCCGSGGTDTQY

j_gene: TRBJ2-1
v_gene: TRBV3-1
CDR3aa: ASSQATSGDEQF

j_gene: TRBJ2-4
v_gene: TRBV6-6
CDR3aa: ASRDKAKNIQY

j_gene: TRBJ2-5
v_gene: TRBV11-2
CDR3aa: ASSVQSQETQY

j_gene: TRBJ2-1
v_gene: TRBV7-9
CDR3aa: ASSLGVPLYNEQF

j_gene: TRBJ1-2
v_gene: TRBV4-1
CDR3aa: ASSHTLWGSTNYGYT

j_gene: TRBJ2-2
v_gene: TRBV6-5
CDR3aa: ASTVGPRGTGELF

j_gene: TRBJ1-1
v_gene: TRBV29-1
CDR3aa: SVYGQNTEAF

j_gene: TRBJ2-1
v_gene: TRBV4-3
CDR3aa: ASSPQAGDFYNEQF

j_gene: TRBJ2-7
v_gene: TRBV7-9
CDR3aa: ASCVGAGSPEQY

j_gene: TRBJ2-5
v_gene: TRBV7-6
CDR3aa: ASSRKRLGFKGRETQY

j_gene: TRBJ1-2
v_gene: TRBV29-1
CDR3aa: SVENGDNYGYT

j_gene: TRBJ2-4
v_gene: TRBV4-2
CDR3aa: ASSQGGWDGQADIQY

j_gene: TRBJ2-2
v_gene: TRBV27
CDR3aa: ASSDGESGELF